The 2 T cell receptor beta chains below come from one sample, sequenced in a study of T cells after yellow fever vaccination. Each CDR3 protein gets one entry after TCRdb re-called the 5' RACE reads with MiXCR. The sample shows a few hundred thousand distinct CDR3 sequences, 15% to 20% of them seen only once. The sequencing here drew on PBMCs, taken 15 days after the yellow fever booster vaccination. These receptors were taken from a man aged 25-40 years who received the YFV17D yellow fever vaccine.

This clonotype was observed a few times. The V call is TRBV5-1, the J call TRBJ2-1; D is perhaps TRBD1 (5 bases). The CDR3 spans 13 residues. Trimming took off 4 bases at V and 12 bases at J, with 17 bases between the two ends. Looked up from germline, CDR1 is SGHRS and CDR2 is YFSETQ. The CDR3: CASSPSAAGSQFF. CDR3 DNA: TGCGCCAGCAGCCCCTCCGCGGCAGGGTCGCAGTTCTTC.

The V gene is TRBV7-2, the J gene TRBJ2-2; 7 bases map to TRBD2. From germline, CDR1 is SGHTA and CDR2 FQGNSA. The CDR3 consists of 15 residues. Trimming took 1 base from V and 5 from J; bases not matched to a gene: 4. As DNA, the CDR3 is TGTGCCAGCAGCTTAGTGGCGGGAGTGACCGGGGAGCTGTTTTTT. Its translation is CASSLVAGVTGELFF.